This record covers a single T cell receptor (beta chain). Some clones are missing from TCRdb's copy, which holds only in-frame ones; the method was immunoSEQ multiplex PCR. The top ten clones hold under 1.2% of a sample with almost 350,000 clones, about nine tenths of them seen once. Trimming left V 3 bases short and J 5 bases short, with 14 bases between. The CDR3 is 15 amino acids. The germline V gene has CDR1 SGHTS and CDR2 YDEGEE. Adults between roughly 18 and 95 years of age took part from under 25 US areas. Cohorts were determined from participant-reported clinical history. Exposed participants came across a COVID-19 case within 2 weeks before study entry. The source of the sample is a study of blood T cell repertoires in COVID-19. Background on the study: Samples representing acute and convalescent COVID-19 were sourced from the United States, Italy and Spain.

This chain joins TRBV5-8 and TRBJ1-4, with TRBD1 as a possible D gene (5 bases). Sequenced sample: PBMCs or T cells enriched from blood (not recorded which). The TCR was taken from a woman in her twenties or thirties who had been exposed to COVID-19. The CDR3 is CASSSDAGPNEKLFF. In DNA, the CDR3 is TGTGCCAGCAGCTCCGACGCAGGGCCAAATGAAAAACTGTTTTTT. The entire variable domain, with the rest obtained from reference TRBV5-8 and TRBJ1-4, is as follows: EAGVTQSPTHLIKTRGQQATLRCSPISGHTSVYWYQQALGLGLQFLLWYDEGEERNRGNFPPRFSGRQFPNYSSELNVNALELEDSALYLCASSSDAGPNEKLFFGSGTQLSVL.